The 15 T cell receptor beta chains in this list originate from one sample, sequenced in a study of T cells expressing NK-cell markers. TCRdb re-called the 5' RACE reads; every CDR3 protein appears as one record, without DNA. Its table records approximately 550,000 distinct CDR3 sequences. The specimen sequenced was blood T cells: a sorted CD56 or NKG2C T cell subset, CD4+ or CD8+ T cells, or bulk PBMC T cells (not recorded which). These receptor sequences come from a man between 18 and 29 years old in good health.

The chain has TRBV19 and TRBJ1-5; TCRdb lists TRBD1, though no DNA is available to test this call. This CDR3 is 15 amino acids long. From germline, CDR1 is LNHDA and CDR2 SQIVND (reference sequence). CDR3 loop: CASSIRRGGNQPQHF.

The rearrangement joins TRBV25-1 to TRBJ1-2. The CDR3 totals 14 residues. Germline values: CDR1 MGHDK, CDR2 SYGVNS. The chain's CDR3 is CASSQPGRPLGYTF.

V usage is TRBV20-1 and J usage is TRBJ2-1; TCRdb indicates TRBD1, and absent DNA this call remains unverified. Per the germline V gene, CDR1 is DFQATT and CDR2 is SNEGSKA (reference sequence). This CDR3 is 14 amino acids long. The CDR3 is CSAKRGQGGNEQFF.

CDR3 sequence: CASSLRGGAGSYEQYF. The rearrangement joins TRBV13 to TRBJ2-7; the TCRdb call, TRBD1, lacks DNA for checking. Germline V gene data show CDR1 as PRHDT and CDR2 as FYEKMQ (reference sequence). This CDR3 is 16 amino acids long.

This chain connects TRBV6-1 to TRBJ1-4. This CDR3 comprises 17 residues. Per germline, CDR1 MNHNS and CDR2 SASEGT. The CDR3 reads CASSPLGGGGNREKLFF.

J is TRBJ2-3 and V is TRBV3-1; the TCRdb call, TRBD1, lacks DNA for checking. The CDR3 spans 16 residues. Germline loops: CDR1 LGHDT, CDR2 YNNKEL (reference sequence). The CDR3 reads CASSQDRGRLTDTQYF.

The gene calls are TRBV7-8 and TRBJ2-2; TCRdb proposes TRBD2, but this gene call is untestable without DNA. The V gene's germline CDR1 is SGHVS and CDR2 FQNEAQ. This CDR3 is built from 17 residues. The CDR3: CASSPDSGGGPTGELFF.

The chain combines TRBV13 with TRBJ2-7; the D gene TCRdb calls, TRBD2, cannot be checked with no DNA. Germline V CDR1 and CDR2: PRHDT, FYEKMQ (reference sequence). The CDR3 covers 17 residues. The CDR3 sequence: CASSLGFGGGLSYEQYF.

The CDR3 loop reads CASSSGLASNIQYF. The gene calls are TRBV7-6 and TRBJ2-4; as DNA is missing, the TRBD2 call by TCRdb cannot be tested. The CDR3 is made up of 14 amino acids. Per the germline V gene, CDR1 is SGHVS and CDR2 is FNYEAQ.

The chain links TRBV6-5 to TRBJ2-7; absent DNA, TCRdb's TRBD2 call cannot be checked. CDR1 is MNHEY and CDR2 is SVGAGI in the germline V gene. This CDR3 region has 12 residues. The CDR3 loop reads CASRTSGVEQYF.

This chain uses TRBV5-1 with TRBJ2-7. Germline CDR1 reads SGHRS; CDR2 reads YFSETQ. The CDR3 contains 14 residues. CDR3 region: CASSLEARGDEQYF.

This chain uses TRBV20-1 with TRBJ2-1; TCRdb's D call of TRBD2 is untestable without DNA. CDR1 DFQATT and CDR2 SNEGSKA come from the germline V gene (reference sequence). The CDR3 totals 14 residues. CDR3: CSALSGRRYNEQFF.

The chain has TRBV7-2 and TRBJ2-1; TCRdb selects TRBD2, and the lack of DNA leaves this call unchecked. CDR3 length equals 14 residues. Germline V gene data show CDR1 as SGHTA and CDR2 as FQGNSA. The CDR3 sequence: CASSLMGSRNTQFF. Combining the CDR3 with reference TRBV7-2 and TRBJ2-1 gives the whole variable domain GAGVSQSPSNKVTEKGKDVELRCDPISGHTALYWYRQSLGQGLEFLIYFQGNSAPDKSGLPSDRFSAERTGGSVSTLTIQRTQQEDSAVYLCASSLMGSRNTQFFGPGTRLTVL.

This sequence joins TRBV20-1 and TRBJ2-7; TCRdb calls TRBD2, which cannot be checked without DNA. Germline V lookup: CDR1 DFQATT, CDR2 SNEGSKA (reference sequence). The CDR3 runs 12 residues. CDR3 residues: CSASLLAGRQYF.

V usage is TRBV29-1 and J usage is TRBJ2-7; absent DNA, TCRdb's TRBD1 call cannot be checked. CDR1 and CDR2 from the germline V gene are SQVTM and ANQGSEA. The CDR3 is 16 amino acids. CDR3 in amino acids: CSVGPGGQSRPYEQYF.